The 7 T cell receptor beta chains presented below share a single source sample, sequenced in a study of T cell responses to AZD1222 COVID-19 vaccine. The method was immunoSEQ multiplex PCR; TCRdb's version includes in-frame clones alone and lacks a portion of them. The sample comprises some 150,000 clones, roughly 91% of which are singletons, and 1.5% to 2% rests with the top ten. Source: peripheral blood, taken on day 0 of AZD1222 vaccination. The receptors here all came from an adult in good health.

J is TRBJ2-3 and V is TRBV13; D unclear. The CDR3 runs to 17 residues. Germline-derived CDR1 and CDR2 are PRHDT and FYEKMQ (reference sequence). V was cut by 2 bases and J by 3 bases, with 18 bases left in between. Here the CDR3 reads CASSLFIGLEETDTQYF. Written as DNA, the CDR3 is TGTGCCAGCAGCTTATTTATAGGGCTAGAAGAGACAGATACGCAGTATTTT.

The chain is built from TRBV6-1 and TRBJ1-1, with 7 bases lining up with TRBD1. From germline, CDR1 is MNHNS and CDR2 SASEGT. The CDR3 sequence is 15 residues long. V dropped 2 bases and J dropped 6; count of bases not matched to a gene: 9. CDR3 nucleotides: TGTGCCAGCAGTGAATTGGCAGGACAGGTTGCTGAAGCTTTCTTT. Its translation is CASSELAGQVAEAFF.

CDR3 in amino acids: CASRSYNSPLHF. The CDR3 DNA reads TGTGCCAGCAGGAGCTATAATTCACCCCTCCACTTT. The chain combines TRBV6-5 with TRBJ1-6; D is undetermined. The germline V gene has CDR1 MNHEY and CDR2 SVGAGI. V gave up 6 bases and J gave up 3 bases, with 3 bases separating them. The CDR3 sequence is 12 residues long.

The CDR3 DNA follows: TGTGCCAGCAGCTTAGAACCGCAGCGAGGAAACACCATATATTTT. Amino acid sequence: CASSLEPQRGNTIYF. The gene calls are TRBV11-2 and TRBJ1-3; D uncertain. CDR1 is SGHAT, CDR2 FQNNGV, per germline. Trimming shortened V by 0 bases and J by 4 bases, and 10 bases separated the two germline ends. This CDR3 comprises 15 residues.

The chain recombines TRBV27 with TRBJ1-1; TRBD1 might be the D (5 bases). CDR3 length equals 14 residues. With 10 bases removed from V and 1 base from J, the gap between germline ends came to 16 bases. Germline V gene data show CDR1 as MNHEY and CDR2 as SMNVEV (reference sequence). The CDR3 region has the DNA TGTGCCACCTGGGACGGCAGCCAGAACACTGAAGCTTTCTTT. Translating gives CATWDGSQNTEAFF.

The chain is built from TRBV3-1 (or the pseudogene TRBV3-2) and TRBJ2-1; 12 bases fit TRBD2. This CDR3 region has 16 residues. Germline V gene sequence: CDR1 LGHDT, CDR2 YNNKEL (reference sequence). V shed 6 bases, J shed 6 bases, and the junction held 9 bases outside the gene matches. CDR3 in DNA: TGTGCCAGCAGGGCTCTCGGGACTAGCGGGTTCAATGAGCAGTTCTTC. Protein sequence: CASRALGTSGFNEQFF.

The V and J genes are TRBV9 and TRBJ1-1; D unresolved. Germline V gives CDR1 SGDLS, CDR2 YYNGEE. V was trimmed by 0 bases and J by 1 base, leaving 7 bases between them. The CDR3 consists of 14 residues. In DNA, the CDR3 is TGTGCCAGCAGCGTAGACTCGGGGAACACTGAAGCTTTCTTT. Protein sequence: CASSVDSGNTEAFF.